These 8 T cell receptor beta chains were all obtained from the same sample, sequenced in a study of shared clonotypes between healthy human individuals. The assay was immunoSEQ multiplex PCR, and TCRdb's table has in-frame clones only and misses some. The sample comprises fewer than 1.6 million clones, approximately 98.5% of which are singletons, and about 0.4% rests with the top ten. Source material: naive CD4+ T cells sorted from blood. As for subset: CD45RA+ positively selected. All receptors derive from a man aged 30 to 39 in good health.

The genes are TRBV5-6 and TRBJ2-7; 12 bases align to TRBD1. Germline loops: CDR1 SGHDT, CDR2 YYEEEE. The CDR3 consists of 15 residues. The V and J ends lost 2 bases and 6 bases, in that order; junction bases with no gene match: 6. CDR3 in DNA: TGTGCCAGCAGCTTACCCGGGACAGGGGGCCGCGAGCAGTACTTC. Protein sequence: CASSLPGTGGREQYF. Full variable domain (remainder filled in from reference TRBV5-6 and TRBJ2-7): DAGVTQSPTHLIKTRGQQVTLRCSPKSGHDTVSWYQQALGQGPQFIFQYYEEEERQRGNFPDRFSGHQFPNYSSELNVNALLLGDSALYLCASSLPGTGGREQYFGPGTRLTVT.

The chain recombines TRBV19 with TRBJ2-7; 9 nucleotides align to TRBD1. Germline CDR1 and CDR2: LNHDA and SQIVND (reference sequence). This CDR3 is built from 16 residues. The J segment lost 5 bases and the V segment lost 1 base, leaving 9 bases of the junction unmatched. CDR3 DNA sequence: TGTGCCAGTAGTATAGGCCCAAACAGGGGGCCCGACGAGCAGTACTTC. It is translated as CASSIGPNRGPDEQYF.

The V call is TRBV7-9, the J call TRBJ2-7; D remains ambiguous. V lost 5 bases and J 2 bases, leaving 7 bases between the germline ends. The CDR3 is 12 residues long. CDR1 SEHNR and CDR2 FQNEAQ come from the germline V gene (reference sequence). CDR3 DNA sequence: TGTGCCAGCAGCCCTTCGGCCTACGAGCAGTACTTC. This translates into CASSPSAYEQYF.

The chain combines TRBV11-2 with TRBJ2-1; 10 nucleotides match TRBD2. The CDR3 covers 15 residues. From germline, CDR1 is SGHAT and CDR2 FQNNGV. V dropped 5 bases and J dropped 10; count of bases not matched to a gene: 11. This CDR3 is CASSTGLAAESEQFF. CDR3 DNA sequence: TGTGCCAGCAGCACAGGACTAGCGGCAGAATCCGAGCAGTTCTTC.

The rearrangement joins TRBV7-9 to TRBJ1-2; 8 bases are shared with TRBD1. V shed 5 bases and J 8 bases; nucleotides not matched to a gene: 10. Germline V CDR1 and CDR2: SEHNR, FQNEAQ (reference sequence). The CDR3 covers 14 residues. CDR3 loop: CASSTGGPGDGYTF. In DNA, the CDR3 is TGTGCCAGCAGCACAGGGGGTCCGGGGGACGGCTACACCTTC. Drawing the rest from reference TRBV7-9 and TRBJ1-2, the complete variable domain is DTGVSQNPRHKITKRGQNVTFRCDPISEHNRLYWYRQTLGQGPEFLTYFQNEAQLEKSRLLSDRFSAERPKGSFSTLEIQRTEQGDSAMYLCASSTGGPGDGYTFGSGTRLTVV.

The V gene is TRBV7-8, the J gene TRBJ2-7, with D possibly matching TRBD1 (6 bases). The CDR3 totals 19 residues. Germline V gives CDR1 SGHVS, CDR2 FQNEAQ. V lost 5 bases and J 6 bases, leaving 32 bases between the germline ends. The CDR3 loop is CASSRPGTRSRSAASEQYF. CDR3 sequence (DNA): TGTGCCAGCAGCAGACCCGGGACACGGAGTCGGTCCGCGGCCTCCGAGCAGTACTTC.

This chain connects TRBV19 to TRBJ1-2; D is ambiguous. The CDR3 length is 13 residues. The germline CDR1 and CDR2 sequences are LNHDA and SQIVND (reference sequence). V lost 1 base and J 4 bases, leaving 7 bases between the germline ends. The CDR3 loop reads CASSIGQGYGYTF. Written as DNA, the CDR3 is TGTGCCAGTAGTATAGGTCAAGGCTATGGCTACACCTTC. The full variable domain, its missing parts supplied by reference TRBV19 and TRBJ1-2, is DGGITQSPKYLFRKEGQNVTLSCEQNLNHDAMYWYRQDPGQGLRLIYYSQIVNDFQKGDIAEGYSVSREKKESFPLTVTSAQKNPTAFYLCASSIGQGYGYTFGSGTRLTVV.

CDR3 residues: CAWRGSGVGEQYF. DNA of the CDR3: TGTGCCTGGAGAGGATCGGGTGTTGGCGAGCAGTACTTC. V is TRBV30 and J is TRBJ2-7; no reliable D call. The CDR3 sequence is 13 residues long. Germline assignment: CDR1 GTSNPN and CDR2 SVGIG (reference sequence). Trimming stripped 3 bases from V and 6 bases from J, with 15 bases between.